The next 8 T cell receptor beta chains were all read from a single sample in a study of identical twins. MiXCR was run by TCRdb on the 5' RACE reads, yielding one entry per CDR3 protein. Of 700,000 to 950,000 distinct CDR3 sequences in the sample, 12% were seen once. These data were also reused for a study on yellow fever vaccine responses in identical twins.

The sequencing input was PBMCs. These receptors all come from a woman aged 18-29 years in good health.

This clonotype was detected only a few times. V usage is TRBV12-3 or TRBV12-4 and J usage is TRBJ1-2; 9 positions match TRBD1. The trim removed 2 bases at V and 8 bases at J, leaving 9 bases unmatched. This CDR3 region has 15 residues. The CDR3 here is CASSLREGQGRGYTF. The CDR3 DNA reads as TGTGCCAGCAGTTTAAGAGAGGGACAGGGAAGAGGCTACACCTTC.

Ten or more counts support this clonotype. The chain uses TRBV2 and TRBJ2-7; D is unclear. The V end lost 1 base, the J end lost 3 bases, and 4 bases lay between the germline ends. Germline CDR1 is SNHLY and CDR2 is FYNNEI. The CDR3 runs 12 residues. This chain's CDR3 is CASSEVGYEQYF. The CDR3 DNA is TGTGCCAGCAGTGAAGTTGGCTACGAGCAGTACTTC.

This clonotype was seen ten or more times. CDR3 residues: CASNIQGFGTEAFF. For the CDR3, the DNA is TGTGCCAGCAACATACAGGGCTTCGGCACTGAAGCTTTCTTT. The chain has TRBV12-3 or TRBV12-4 and TRBJ1-1; TRBD1 is a possible D gene (6 bases). Trimming left V 7 bases short and J 4 bases short, with 16 bases between. CDR3 length: 14 residues.

This clonotype was observed many times. The genes are TRBV4-1 and TRBJ1-1; D gene unclear. The CDR3 covers 14 residues. Per the germline V gene, CDR1 is MGHRA and CDR2 is YSYEKL. Trimming cost V 1 base and J 1 base, with 7 bases left between them. CDR3 DNA: TGCGCCAGCAGCCAAGGAGTGGGGAACACTGAAGCTTTCTTT. Protein: CASSQGVGNTEAFF.

The gene calls are TRBV25-1 and TRBJ2-5; D uncertain. Trimming cost V 0 bases and J 5 bases, with 7 bases left between them. Germline V gives CDR1 MGHDK, CDR2 SYGVNS. This CDR3 has 13 residues. DNA for the CDR3: TGTGCCAGCAGTGAATATATCGGGGAGACCCAGTACTTC. As protein: CASSEYIGETQYF.

V usage is TRBV9 and J usage is TRBJ2-3; TRBD2 is a possible D gene (6 bases). Trimming pared 1 base from V and 4 bases from J, leaving 13 bases between. Germline CDR1 SGDLS, CDR2 YYNGEE. The CDR3 spans 15 residues. The chain's CDR3 is CASSVSYGSADTQYF. The CDR3 DNA sequence: TGTGCCAGCAGCGTAAGTTACGGGAGTGCAGATACGCAGTATTTT. The full variable domain, completed using reference TRBV9 and TRBJ2-3, is DSGVTQTPKHLITATGQRVTLRCSPRSGDLSVYWYQQSLDQGLQFLIQYYNGEERAKGNILERFSAQQFPDLHSELNLSSLELGDSALYFCASSVSYGSADTQYFGPGTRLTVL.

The V and J genes are TRBV7-2 and TRBJ1-2, with a tentative D call TRBD1 (5 bases). The V gene's germline CDR1 is SGHTA and CDR2 FQGNSA. The ends were cut back, 4 bases at V and 4 bases at J, with 22 bases in the middle. The CDR3 length is 17 residues. DNA of the CDR3: TGTGCCAGCAGCTCGTACCCCCGTAACCAGGGTGTCTATGGCTACACCTTC. It yields the protein CASSSYPRNQGVYGYTF.

The table lists this clonotype with many counts. The chain combines TRBV4-1 with TRBJ1-2; 7 positions match TRBD1. This CDR3 is 14 amino acids long. The germline gives CDR1 MGHRA, CDR2 YSYEKL. V lost 1 base to trimming and J lost 2 bases; unmatched junction nucleotides: 1. The CDR3 sequence: CASSQGGQNYGYTF. CDR3 nucleotide sequence: TGCGCCAGCAGCCAAGGGGGACAGAACTATGGCTACACCTTC.